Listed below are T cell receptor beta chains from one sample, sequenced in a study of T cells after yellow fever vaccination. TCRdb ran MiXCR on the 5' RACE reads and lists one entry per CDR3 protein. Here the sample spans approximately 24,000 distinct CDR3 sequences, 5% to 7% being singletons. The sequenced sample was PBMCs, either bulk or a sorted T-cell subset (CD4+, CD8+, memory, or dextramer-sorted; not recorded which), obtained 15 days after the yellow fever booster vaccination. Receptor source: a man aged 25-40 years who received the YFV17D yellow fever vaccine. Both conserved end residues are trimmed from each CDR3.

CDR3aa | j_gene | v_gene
ASSLAREEWTQY | TRBJ2-3 | TRBV7-2
SASASGRAVFYEQY | TRBJ2-7 | TRBV20-1
SAPLWNEQF | TRBJ2-1 | TRBV20-1
ASSFRGRYEQY | TRBJ2-7 | TRBV7-9
ASSQASGALNIQY | TRBJ2-4 | TRBV3-1
ASSEGGLASSYEQY | TRBJ2-7 | TRBV25-1
ASSSGASSYEQY | TRBJ2-7 | TRBV18
ASSLHLAGTYNEQF | TRBJ2-1 | TRBV11-2
ASSPRGRPDSPLH | TRBJ1-6 | TRBV7-2
ASSPGTGFEKLF | TRBJ1-4 | TRBV19
ASSQDSQGRYGYT | TRBJ1-2 | TRBV3-1
ASSPTGVGSSGELF | TRBJ2-2 | TRBV5-1
ASSKGQLAYEQY | TRBJ2-7 | TRBV6-1
ATSARDQLTGELF | TRBJ2-2 | TRBV24-1
SARESHGQF | TRBJ2-1 | TRBV20-1
SVIRQGSYGYT | TRBJ1-2 | TRBV29-1
SARKRGSYEQY | TRBJ2-7 | TRBV20-1
ASSIGPVRVEQF | TRBJ2-1 | TRBV6-6
ASSDGGADNEQF | TRBJ2-1 | TRBV6-4
ASSFQEGGAYEQY | TRBJ2-7 | TRBV7-7
AWSVGGPYNEQF | TRBJ2-1 | TRBV30
ASSEGGDNYNEQF | TRBJ2-1 | TRBV11-3
ASMIGLAGGDTQY | TRBJ2-3 | TRBV10-2
SARVDRGRRNEKLF | TRBJ1-4 | TRBV20-1
ASSNTGGWADGYT | TRBJ1-2 | TRBV5-1
SVEEGGGTDTQY | TRBJ2-3 | TRBV29-1
SAPTGTGDQPQH | TRBJ1-5 | TRBV20-1